This entry concerns a single T cell receptor beta chain. The same CDR3 is also encoded by other DNA sequences in this sample. Here immunoSEQ multiplex PCR was the method, and the copy in TCRdb shows in-frame clones only, minus some. The sample shows around 260,000 clones, approximately 79% of them seen only once. Germline V CDR1 and CDR2: KGHDR, SFDVKD. The CDR3 extends over 13 amino acids. Trimming took off 4 bases at V and 5 bases at J, with 10 bases between the two ends. This specimen belongs to a study of blood T cell repertoires in COVID-19. Material: PBMCs or T cells enriched from blood (not recorded which). This chain links TRBV24-1 with TRBJ1-2; D gene uncertain. This clonotype was sampled from a man younger than 45 with acute COVID-19. CDR3 in amino acids: CATSDTGIYGYTF. In DNA form, the CDR3 reads TGTGCCACCAGTGACACCGGGATTTATGGCTACACCTTC.